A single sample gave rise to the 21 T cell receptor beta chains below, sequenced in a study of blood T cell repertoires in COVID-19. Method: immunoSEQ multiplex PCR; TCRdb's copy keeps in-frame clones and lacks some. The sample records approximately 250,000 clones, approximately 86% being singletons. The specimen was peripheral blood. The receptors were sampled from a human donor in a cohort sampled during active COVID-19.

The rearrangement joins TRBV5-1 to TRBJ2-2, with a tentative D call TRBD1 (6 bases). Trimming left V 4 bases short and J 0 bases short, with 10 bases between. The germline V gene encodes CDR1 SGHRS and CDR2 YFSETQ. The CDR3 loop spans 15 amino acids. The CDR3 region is CASSPGTPNTGELFF. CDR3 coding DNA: TGCGCCAGCAGCCCCGGGACACCGAACACCGGGGAGCTGTTTTTT.

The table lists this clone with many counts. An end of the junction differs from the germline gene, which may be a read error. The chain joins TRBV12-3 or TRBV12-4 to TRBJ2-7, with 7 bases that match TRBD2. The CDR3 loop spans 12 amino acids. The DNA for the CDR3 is TGTGCCAGCAGTATCCACGGTACTAGCGTCTCCTTC. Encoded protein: CASSIHGTSVSF.

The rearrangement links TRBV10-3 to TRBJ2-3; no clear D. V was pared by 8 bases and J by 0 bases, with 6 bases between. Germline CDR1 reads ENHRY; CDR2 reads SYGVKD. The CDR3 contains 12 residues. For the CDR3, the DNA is TGTGCCATCGCGCGGAGCACAGATACGCAGTATTTT. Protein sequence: CAIARSTDTQYF.

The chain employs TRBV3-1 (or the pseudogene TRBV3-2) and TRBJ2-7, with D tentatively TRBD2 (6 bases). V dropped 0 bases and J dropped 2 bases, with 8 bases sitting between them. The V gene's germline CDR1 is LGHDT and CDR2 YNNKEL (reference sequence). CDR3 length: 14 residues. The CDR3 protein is CASSQDGGTYEQYF. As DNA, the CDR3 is TGTGCCAGCAGCCAAGACGGGGGAACCTACGAGCAGTACTTC.

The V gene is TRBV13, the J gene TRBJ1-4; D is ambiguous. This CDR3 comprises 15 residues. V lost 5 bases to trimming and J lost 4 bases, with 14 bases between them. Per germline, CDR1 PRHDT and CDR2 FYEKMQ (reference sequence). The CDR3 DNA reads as TGTGCCAGCAGCGATTCGGAGGGTTTTAATGAAAAACTGTTTTTT. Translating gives CASSDSEGFNEKLFF.

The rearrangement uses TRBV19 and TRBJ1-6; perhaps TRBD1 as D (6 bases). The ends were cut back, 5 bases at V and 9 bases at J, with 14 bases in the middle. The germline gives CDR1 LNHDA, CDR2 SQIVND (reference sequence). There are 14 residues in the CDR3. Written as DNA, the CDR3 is TGTGCCAGTAGTGGACAGCTAACAGGTTCACCCCTCCACTTT. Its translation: CASSGQLTGSPLHF.

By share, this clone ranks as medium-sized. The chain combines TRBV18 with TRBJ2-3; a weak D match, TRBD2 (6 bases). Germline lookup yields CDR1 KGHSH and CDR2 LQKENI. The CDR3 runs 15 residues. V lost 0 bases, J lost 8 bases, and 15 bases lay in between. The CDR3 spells CASSPPGGQVGTQYF. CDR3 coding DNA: TGTGCCAGCTCACCACCAGGAGGGCAAGTCGGTACGCAGTATTTT. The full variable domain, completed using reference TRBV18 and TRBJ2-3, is NAGVMQNPRHLVRRRGQEARLRCSPMKGHSHVYWYRQLPEEGLKFMVYLQKENIIDESGMPKERFSAEFPKEGPSILRIQQVVRGDSAAYFCASSPPGGQVGTQYFGPGTRLTVL.

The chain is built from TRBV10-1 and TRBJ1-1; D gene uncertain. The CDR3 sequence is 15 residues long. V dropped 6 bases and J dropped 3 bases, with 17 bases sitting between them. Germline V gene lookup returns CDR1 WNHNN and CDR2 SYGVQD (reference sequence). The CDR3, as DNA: TGCGCCAGCAGCCTAAGCCCGGGGAGGGACACTGAAGCTTTCTTT. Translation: CASSLSPGRDTEAFF.

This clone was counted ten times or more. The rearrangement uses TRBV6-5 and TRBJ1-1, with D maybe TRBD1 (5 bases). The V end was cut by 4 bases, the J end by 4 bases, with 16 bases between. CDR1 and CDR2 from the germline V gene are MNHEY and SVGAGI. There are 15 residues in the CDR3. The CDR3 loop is CASSSPAGSGTEAFF. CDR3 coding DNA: TGTGCCAGCAGTTCCCCCGCAGGGTCGGGCACTGAAGCTTTCTTT.

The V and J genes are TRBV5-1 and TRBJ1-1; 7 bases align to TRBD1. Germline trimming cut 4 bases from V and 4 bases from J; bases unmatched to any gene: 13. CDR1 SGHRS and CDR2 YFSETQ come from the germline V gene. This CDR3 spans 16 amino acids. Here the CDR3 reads CASSPSVVGGVTEAFF. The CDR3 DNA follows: TGCGCCAGCAGCCCCAGTGTGGTAGGGGGCGTCACTGAAGCTTTCTTT.

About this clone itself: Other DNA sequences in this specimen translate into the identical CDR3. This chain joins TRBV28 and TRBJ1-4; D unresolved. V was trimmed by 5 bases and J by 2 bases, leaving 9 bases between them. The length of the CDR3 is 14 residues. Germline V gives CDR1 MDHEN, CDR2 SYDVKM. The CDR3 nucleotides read TGTGCCAGCAGTCGGGGTGGGACTAATGAAAAACTGTTTTTT. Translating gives CASSRGGTNEKLFF.

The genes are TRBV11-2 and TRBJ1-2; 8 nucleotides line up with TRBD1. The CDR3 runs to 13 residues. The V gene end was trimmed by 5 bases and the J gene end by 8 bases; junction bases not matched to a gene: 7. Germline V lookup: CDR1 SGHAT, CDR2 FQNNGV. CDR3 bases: TGTGCCAGCAGCCCCGGACAGGGTGGCGGCTACACCTTC. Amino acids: CASSPGQGGGYTF. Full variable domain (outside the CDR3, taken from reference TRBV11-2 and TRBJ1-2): EAGVAQSPRYKIIEKRQSVAFWCNPISGHATLYWYQQILGQGPKLLIQFQNNGVVDDSQLPKDRFSAERLKGVDSTLKIQPAKLEDSAVYLCASSPGQGGGYTFGSGTRLTVV.

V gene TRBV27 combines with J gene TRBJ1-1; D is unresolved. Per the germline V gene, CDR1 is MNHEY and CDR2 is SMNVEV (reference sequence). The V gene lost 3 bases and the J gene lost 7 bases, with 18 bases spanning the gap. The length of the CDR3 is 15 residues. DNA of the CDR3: TGTGCCAGCAGTTTTGAATCGCGGGTTACGGGTGAAGCTTTCTTT. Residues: CASSFESRVTGEAFF.

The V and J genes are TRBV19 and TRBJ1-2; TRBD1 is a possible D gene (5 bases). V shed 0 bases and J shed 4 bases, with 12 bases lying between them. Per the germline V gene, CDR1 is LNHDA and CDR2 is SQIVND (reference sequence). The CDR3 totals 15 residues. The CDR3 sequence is CASSIERQSGYGYTF. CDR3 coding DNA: TGTGCCAGTAGTATAGAGAGACAGTCCGGCTATGGCTACACCTTC.

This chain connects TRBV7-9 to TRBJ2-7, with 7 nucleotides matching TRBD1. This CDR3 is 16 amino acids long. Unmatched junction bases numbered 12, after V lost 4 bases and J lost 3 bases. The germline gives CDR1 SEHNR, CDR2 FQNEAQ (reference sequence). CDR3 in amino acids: CASSSHRGFTFYEQYF. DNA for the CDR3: TGTGCCAGCAGCTCCCACAGGGGTTTTACCTTCTACGAGCAGTACTTC.

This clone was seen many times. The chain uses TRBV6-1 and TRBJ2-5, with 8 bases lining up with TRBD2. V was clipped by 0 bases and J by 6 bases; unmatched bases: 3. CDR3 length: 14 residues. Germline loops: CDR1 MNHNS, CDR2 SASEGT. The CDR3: CASSEAGGAQTQYF. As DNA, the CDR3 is TGTGCCAGCAGTGAAGCCGGGGGGGCGCAGACCCAGTACTTC.

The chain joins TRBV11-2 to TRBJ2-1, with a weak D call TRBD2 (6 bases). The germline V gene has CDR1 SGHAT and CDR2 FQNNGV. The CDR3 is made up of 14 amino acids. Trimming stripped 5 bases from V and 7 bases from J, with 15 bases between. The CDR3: CASSKRDAGNEQFF. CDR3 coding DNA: TGTGCCAGCAGCAAAAGGGACGCGGGGAATGAGCAGTTCTTC.

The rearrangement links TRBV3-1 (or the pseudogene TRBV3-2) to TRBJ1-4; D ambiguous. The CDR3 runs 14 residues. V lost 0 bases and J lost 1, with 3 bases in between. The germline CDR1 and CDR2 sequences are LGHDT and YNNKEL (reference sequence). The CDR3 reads CASSQDLTNEKLFF. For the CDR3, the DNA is TGTGCCAGCAGCCAAGATCTAACTAATGAAAAACTGTTTTTT.

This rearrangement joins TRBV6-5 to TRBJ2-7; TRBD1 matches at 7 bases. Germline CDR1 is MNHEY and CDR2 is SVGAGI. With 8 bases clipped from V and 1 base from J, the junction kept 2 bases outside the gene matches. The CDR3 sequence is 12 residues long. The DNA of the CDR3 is TGTGCCAGCCACAGGGGTTCCTACGAGCAGTACTTC. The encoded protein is CASHRGSYEQYF.

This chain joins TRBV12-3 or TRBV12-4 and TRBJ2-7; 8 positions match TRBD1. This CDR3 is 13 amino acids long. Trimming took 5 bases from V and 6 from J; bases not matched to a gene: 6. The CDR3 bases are TGTGCCAGCAGTGCAGACAGGGGACGCGAGCAGTACTTC. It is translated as CASSADRGREQYF.

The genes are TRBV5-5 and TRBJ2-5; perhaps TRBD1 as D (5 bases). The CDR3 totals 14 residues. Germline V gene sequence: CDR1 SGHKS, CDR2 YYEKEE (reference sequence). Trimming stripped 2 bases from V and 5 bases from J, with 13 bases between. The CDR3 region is CASSLGPRVETQYF. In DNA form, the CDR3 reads TGTGCCAGCAGCTTAGGCCCCAGGGTGGAGACCCAGTACTTC.